The 11 T cell receptor beta chains below come from one sample, sequenced in a study of memory CD4+ T cells and cytomegalovirus serostatus. Single viable CD3+CD4+CD8-CD45RO+ cells were sorted as the memory CD4+ T cells. Clones were read by immunoSEQ multiplex PCR, and TCRdb kept only the in-frame ones, dropping some. Of 85,000 to 100,000 clones listed, about 80% are singletons. Sequenced input: memory CD4+ T cells from blood. The receptors derive from an adult in good health and CMV-seropositive.

This clone was picked up one time. The V and J genes are TRBV7-6 and TRBJ1-5; no firm D call. Germline V gene data show CDR1 as SGHVS and CDR2 as FNYEAQ. This CDR3 comprises 14 residues. V dropped 1 base and J dropped 5 bases, with 9 bases sitting between them. In nucleotides, the CDR3 is TGTGCCAGCAGCTTAGGGTACGGGGATCAGCCCCAGCATTTT. The encoded protein is CASSLGYGDQPQHF.

The CDR3: CASSLFGGSGANVLTF. DNA of the CDR3: TGTGCCAGCAGTTTATTCGGAGGCTCTGGGGCCAACGTCCTGACTTTC. The V call is TRBV27, the J call TRBJ2-6, with D maybe TRBD2 (5 bases). Trimming left V 1 base short and J 0 bases short, with 7 bases between. Germline loops: CDR1 MNHEY, CDR2 SMNVEV (reference sequence). CDR3 length equals 16 residues.

The rearrangement uses TRBV5-1 and TRBJ2-1, with 10 bases aligning to TRBD1. The CDR3 is made up of 14 amino acids. Germline CDR1 and CDR2: SGHRS and YFSETQ. With V trimmed by 5 bases and J by 7 bases, 6 bases remained unmatched. The CDR3, as DNA: TGCGCCAGCAGACTTGGGGACAGGGGAAATGAGCAGTTCTTC. This sequence encodes CASRLGDRGNEQFF.

The rearrangement links TRBV7-3 to TRBJ2-5, with TRBD2 matching 9 bases. This CDR3 has 16 residues. The germline V gene has CDR1 SGHTA and CDR2 FQGTGA. Unmatched junction bases numbered 10, after V lost 5 bases and J lost 3 bases. The CDR3 reads CASSPGLGGREETQYF. In DNA form, the CDR3 reads TGTGCCAGCAGCCCGGGACTTGGCGGGAGGGAAGAGACCCAGTACTTC.

The chain joins TRBV28 to TRBJ1-2; a possible D gene is TRBD1 (6 bases). V lost 5 bases and J 2 bases, leaving 12 bases between the germline ends. CDR3 length equals 14 residues. Germline CDR1 reads MDHEN; CDR2 reads SYDVKM. The CDR3: CASSGGGRNYGYTF. The CDR3 DNA reads as TGTGCCAGCAGTGGGGGGGGCCGAAACTATGGCTACACCTTC.

The chain has TRBV13 and TRBJ1-4; D perhaps matches TRBD1 (5 bases). V dropped 1 base and J dropped 8 bases, with 8 bases sitting between them. The germline V gene has CDR1 PRHDT and CDR2 FYEKMQ (reference sequence). The CDR3 has 13 amino acids. DNA of the CDR3: TGTGCCAGCAGCTTAGAAAGGGGCGAAAAACTGTTTTTT. Translating gives CASSLERGEKLFF.

This clone was counted a single time. The chain combines TRBV27 with TRBJ2-7; D is undetermined. The V end was cut by 3 bases, the J end by 2 bases, with 11 bases between. Germline CDR1 is MNHEY and CDR2 is SMNVEV (reference sequence). The length of the CDR3 is 14 residues. CDR3 bases: TGTGCCAGCAGTTTCTCGGGTCCTCCCTACGAGCAGTACTTC. Protein product: CASSFSGPPYEQYF.

The V call is TRBV6-5, the J call TRBJ1-5; weak D call: TRBD1 (6 bases). This CDR3 comprises 13 residues. Germline assignment: CDR1 MNHEY and CDR2 SVGAGI. V was shortened by 5 bases and J by 3 bases, with 8 bases between the two germline ends. DNA for the CDR3: TGTGCCAGCAGTAGACAGGACAATCAGCCCCAGCATTTT. It yields the protein CASSRQDNQPQHF.

This rearrangement joins TRBV28 to TRBJ2-7; D not certain. V lost 5 bases and J 2 bases, leaving 16 bases between the germline ends. Per germline, CDR1 MDHEN and CDR2 SYDVKM. The CDR3 has 15 amino acids. The CDR3 sequence is CASSLPGAAAYEQYF. As DNA, the CDR3 is TGTGCCAGCAGTCTACCCGGCGCGGCGGCCTACGAGCAGTACTTC.

The V and J genes are TRBV7-3 and TRBJ1-1, with TRBD1 as a possible D gene (5 bases). From germline, CDR1 is SGHTA and CDR2 FQGTGA. V lost 5 bases to trimming and J lost 4 bases, with 14 bases between them. The CDR3 length is 14 residues. The CDR3 DNA reads TGTGCCAGCAGCCCTTCGGGGGAGACCACTGAAGCTTTCTTT. Amino acid sequence: CASSPSGETTEAFF.

The rearrangement links TRBV2 to TRBJ2-1; maybe TRBD2 (6 bases). In germline, CDR1 is SNHLY, CDR2 FYNNEI. The CDR3 has 13 amino acids. V lost 5 bases, J lost 3 bases, and 8 bases lay in between. CDR3 region: CASSPDYYNEQFF. The CDR3 coding sequence is TGTGCCAGCAGTCCGGACTACTACAATGAGCAGTTCTTC. Looking up the rest from reference TRBV2 and TRBJ2-1 gives the full variable domain: EPEVTQTPSHQVTQMGQEVILRCVPISNHLYFYWYRQILGQKVEFLVSFYNNEISEKSEIFDDQFSVERPDGSNFTLKIRSTKLEDSAMYFCASSPDYYNEQFFGPGTRLTVL.